This TCR beta chain was documented in a study of response to subunit inactivated influenza vaccine. Using its own MiXCR run on the RT-PCR reads, TCRdb lists one record per CDR3 protein. The sample has 500,000 to 550,000 distinct CDR3 sequences, around 21% seen once. V lost 6 bases and J 1 base, leaving 17 bases between the germline ends. Looked up from germline, CDR1 is DFQATT and CDR2 is SNEGSKA (reference sequence). The CDR3 has 15 amino acids. A further study also used this sample, focusing on T cells expressing NK-cell markers. This second study says: UMIs accompanied the 5'RACE template switching by which TCR beta cDNA was made. The leading position in the CD3+CD56-NKG2C+ fraction of a handful of donors also went to these clonotypes.

The clonotype comes from a man aged 50 or older who received an inactivated influenza vaccine. The sample was CD4+ T cells sorted from PBMCs, taken about 12 days after vaccination. The chain employs TRBV20-1 and TRBJ2-3; D unclear. Written as DNA, the CDR3 is TGCAGTGCCGCACCCCACACCCGGGGCACAGATACGCAGTATTTT. It encodes CSAAPHTRGTDTQYF.